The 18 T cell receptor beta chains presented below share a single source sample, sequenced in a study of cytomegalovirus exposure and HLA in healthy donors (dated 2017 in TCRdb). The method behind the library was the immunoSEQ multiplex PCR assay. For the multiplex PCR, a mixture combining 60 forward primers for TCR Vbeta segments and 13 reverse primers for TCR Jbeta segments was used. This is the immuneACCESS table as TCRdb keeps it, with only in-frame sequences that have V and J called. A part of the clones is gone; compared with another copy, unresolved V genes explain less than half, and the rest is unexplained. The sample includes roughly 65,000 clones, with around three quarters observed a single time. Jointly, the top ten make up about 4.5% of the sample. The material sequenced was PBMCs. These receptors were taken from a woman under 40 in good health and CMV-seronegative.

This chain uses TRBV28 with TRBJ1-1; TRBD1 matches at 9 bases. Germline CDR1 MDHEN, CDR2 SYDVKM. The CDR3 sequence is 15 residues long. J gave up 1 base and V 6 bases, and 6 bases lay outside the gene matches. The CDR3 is CASSPATGGNTEAFF. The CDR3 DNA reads TGTGCCAGCAGCCCCGCGACAGGGGGGAACACTGAAGCTTTCTTT.

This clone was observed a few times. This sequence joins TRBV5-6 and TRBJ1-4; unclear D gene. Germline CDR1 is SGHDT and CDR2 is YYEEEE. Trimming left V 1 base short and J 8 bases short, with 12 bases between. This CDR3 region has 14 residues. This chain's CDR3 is CASSLPSVGEKLFF. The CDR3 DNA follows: TGTGCCAGCAGCTTGCCCTCGGTCGGGGAAAAACTGTTTTTT.

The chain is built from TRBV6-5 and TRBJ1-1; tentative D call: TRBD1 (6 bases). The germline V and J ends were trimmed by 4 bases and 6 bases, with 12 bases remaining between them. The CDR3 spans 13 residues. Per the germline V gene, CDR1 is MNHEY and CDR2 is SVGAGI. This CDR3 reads CASSLGAGAEAFF. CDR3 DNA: TGTGCCAGCAGTTTGGGGGCCGGCGCTGAAGCTTTCTTT.

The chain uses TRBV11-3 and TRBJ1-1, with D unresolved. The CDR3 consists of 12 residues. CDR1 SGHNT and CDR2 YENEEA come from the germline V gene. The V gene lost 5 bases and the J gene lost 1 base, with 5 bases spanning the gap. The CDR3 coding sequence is TGTGCCAGCAGCGAACAGAACACTGAAGCTTTCTTT. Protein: CASSEQNTEAFF.

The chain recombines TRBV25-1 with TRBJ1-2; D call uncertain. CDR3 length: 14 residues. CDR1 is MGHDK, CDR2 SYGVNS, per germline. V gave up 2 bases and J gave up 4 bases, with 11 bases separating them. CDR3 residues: CASSEPGSVYGYTF. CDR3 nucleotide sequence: TGTGCCAGCAGTGAACCAGGTTCCGTCTATGGCTACACCTTC.

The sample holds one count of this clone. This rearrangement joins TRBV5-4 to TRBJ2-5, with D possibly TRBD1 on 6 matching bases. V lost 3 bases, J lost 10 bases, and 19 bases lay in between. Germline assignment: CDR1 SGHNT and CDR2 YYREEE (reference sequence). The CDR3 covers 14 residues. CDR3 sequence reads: CASSSRDIRGIQYF. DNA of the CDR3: TGTGCCAGCAGCTCCCGGGACATTAGGGGGATCCAGTACTTC. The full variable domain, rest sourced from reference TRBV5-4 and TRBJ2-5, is ETGVTQSPTHLIKTRGQQVTLRCSSQSGHNTVSWYQQALGQGPQFIFQYYREEENGRGNFPPRFSGLQFPNYSSELNVNALELDDSALYLCASSSRDIRGIQYFGPGTRLLVL.

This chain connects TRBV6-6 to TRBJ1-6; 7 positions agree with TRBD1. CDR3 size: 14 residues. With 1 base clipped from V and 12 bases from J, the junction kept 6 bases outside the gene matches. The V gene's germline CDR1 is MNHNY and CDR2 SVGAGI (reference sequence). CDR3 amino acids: CASSYLGGDLPLHF. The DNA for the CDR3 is TGTGCCAGCAGTTACTTAGGGGGCGACCTACCCCTCCACTTT.

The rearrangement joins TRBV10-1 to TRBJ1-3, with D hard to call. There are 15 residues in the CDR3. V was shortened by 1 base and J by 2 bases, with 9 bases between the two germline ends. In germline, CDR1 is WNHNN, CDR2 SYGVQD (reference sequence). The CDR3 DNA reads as TGCGCCAGCAGTGAGTGGCCTCAGACTGGAAACACCATATATTTT. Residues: CASSEWPQTGNTIYF.

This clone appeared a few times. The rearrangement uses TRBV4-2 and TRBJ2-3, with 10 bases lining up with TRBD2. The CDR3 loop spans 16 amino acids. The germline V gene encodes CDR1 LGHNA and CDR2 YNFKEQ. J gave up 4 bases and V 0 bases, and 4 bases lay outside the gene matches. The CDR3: CASSQDQRGGPDTQYF. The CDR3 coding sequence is TGTGCCAGCAGCCAAGATCAGCGGGGGGGCCCAGATACGCAGTATTTT.

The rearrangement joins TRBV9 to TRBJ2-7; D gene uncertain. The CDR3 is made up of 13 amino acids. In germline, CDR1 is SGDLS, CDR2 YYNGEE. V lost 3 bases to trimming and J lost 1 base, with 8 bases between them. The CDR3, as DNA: TGTGCCAGCAGCGAAACATCTTCCTACGAGCAGTACTTC. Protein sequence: CASSETSSYEQYF.

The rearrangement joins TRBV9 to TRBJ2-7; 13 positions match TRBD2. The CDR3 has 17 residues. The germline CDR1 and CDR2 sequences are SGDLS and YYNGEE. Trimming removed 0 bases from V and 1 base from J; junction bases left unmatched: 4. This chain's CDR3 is CASSVGLAGGRSYEQYF. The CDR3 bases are TGTGCCAGCAGCGTAGGACTAGCGGGGGGCCGTTCCTACGAGCAGTACTTC.

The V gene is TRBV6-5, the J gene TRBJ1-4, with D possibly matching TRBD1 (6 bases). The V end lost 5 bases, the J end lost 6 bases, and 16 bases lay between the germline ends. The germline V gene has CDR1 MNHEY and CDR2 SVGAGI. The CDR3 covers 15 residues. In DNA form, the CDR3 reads TGTGCCAGCAGTCAAGGGGCAGGGGTTTATGAAAAACTGTTTTTT. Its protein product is CASSQGAGVYEKLFF.

The CDR3 DNA reads TGTGCCAGCAGCTCCCTAGCGGGGGTTGGGGCCAACGTCCTGACTTTC. It specifies CASSSLAGVGANVLTF. The chain carries TRBV7-8 and TRBJ2-6, with 10 bases fitting TRBD2. The germline V gene encodes CDR1 SGHVS and CDR2 FQNEAQ. This CDR3 spans 16 amino acids. V shed 4 bases, J shed 3 bases, and the junction held 3 bases outside the gene matches.

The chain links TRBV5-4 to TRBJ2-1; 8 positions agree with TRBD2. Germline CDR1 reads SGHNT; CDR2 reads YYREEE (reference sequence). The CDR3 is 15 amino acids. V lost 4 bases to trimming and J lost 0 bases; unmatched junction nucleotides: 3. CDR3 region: CASSRGGSSYNEQFF. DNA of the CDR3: TGTGCCAGCAGCCGCGGGGGGAGCTCCTACAATGAGCAGTTCTTC.

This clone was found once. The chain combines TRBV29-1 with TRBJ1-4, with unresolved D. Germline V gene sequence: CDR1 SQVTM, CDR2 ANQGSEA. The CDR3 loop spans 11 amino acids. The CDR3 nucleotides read TGCAGTGCCGGGATTCGTGAAAAACTGTTTTTT. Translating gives CSAGIREKLFF.

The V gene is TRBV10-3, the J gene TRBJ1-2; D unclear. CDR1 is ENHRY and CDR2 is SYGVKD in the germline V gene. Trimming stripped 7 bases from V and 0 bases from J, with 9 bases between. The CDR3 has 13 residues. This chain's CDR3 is CAIIDGTNYGYTF. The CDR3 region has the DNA TGTGCCATCATCGACGGGACTAACTATGGCTACACCTTC.

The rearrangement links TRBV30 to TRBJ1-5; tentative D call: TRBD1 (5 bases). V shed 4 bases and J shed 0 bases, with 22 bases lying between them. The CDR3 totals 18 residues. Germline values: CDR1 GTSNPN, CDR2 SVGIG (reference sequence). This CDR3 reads CAWTLRAPGQYSNQPQHF. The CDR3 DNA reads TGTGCCTGGACCCTCCGGGCGCCAGGGCAGTATAGCAATCAGCCCCAGCATTTT.

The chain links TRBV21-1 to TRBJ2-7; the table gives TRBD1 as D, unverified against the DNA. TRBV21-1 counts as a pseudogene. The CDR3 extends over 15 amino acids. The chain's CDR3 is CASSKRTGVVYEQYF. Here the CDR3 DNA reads TGTGCCAGCAGCAAACGGACAGGGGTTGTATACGAGCAGTACTTC.